The table lists the clone carrying this T cell receptor beta chain with many counts. What it recognizes is unknown. Each CDR3 protein is one row after TCRdb ran MiXCR on the multiplex PCR reads. The table records 130,000 or so distinct CDR3 sequences, 20% to 25% of them present only once. The lymph nodes were axillary draining lymph nodes from breast cancer patients. The sample originates from a study of breast tumors, draining lymph nodes, adjacent tissues. Whole-study findings and limits: Data fit most tumor T cells coming from lymph node, expanding in tumor. The lymph node origin of tumor T cells was framed as consistent with a hypothesis, not demonstrated. Tumor repertoires ranked between lymph nodes and nontumor tissue in diversity, with V and J gene preferences. Compared with basal-like, luminal-like tumors shared significantly more repertoire with nontumor tissue.

The TCR was taken from a female donor with breast cancer. Some clones in this sample may be carry-over from other donors' samples. Sequencing input: axillary lymph node tissue.

This CDR3 is CASSLAPWDEQYF. The CDR3 DNA reads as TGTGCCAGCAGCTTGGCTCCCTGGGACGAGCAGTACTTC. This rearrangement joins TRBV11-2 to TRBJ2-7; unclear D gene. The CDR3 length is 13 residues. The germline gives CDR1 SGHAT, CDR2 FQNNGV. The V and J ends lost 3 bases and 5 bases respectively, with 11 bases between them. Combining the CDR3 with reference TRBV11-2 and TRBJ2-7 gives the whole variable domain EAGVAQSPRYKIIEKRQSVAFWCNPISGHATLYWYQQILGQGPKLLIQFQNNGVVDDSQLPKDRFSAERLKGVDSTLKIQPAKLEDSAVYLCASSLAPWDEQYFGPGTRLTVT.